This T cell receptor (beta chain) derives from a study of Ad26.COV2.S vaccination and SARS-CoV-2 variants. Turning to the study itself: In the study, Ad26.COV2.S was injected intramuscularly once, or twice 56 days apart.

This clone is a singleton in its sample. V was pared by 0 bases and J by 4 bases, with 7 bases between. Germline CDR1 and CDR2: SGHRS and YFSETQ. There are 14 residues in the CDR3. Clones were read by immunoSEQ multiplex PCR, and TCRdb kept only the in-frame ones, dropping some. This table holds around 300,000 clones, approximately 90% found once. Treatment indicated: around 19 received Ad26.COV2.S at low or high dose, single or two shots; 5 received placebo; per-sample allocation not given. Collection of samples fell on day 63 after the first vaccine or placebo injection. This receptor was taken from a person aged 18-65 years who received the Ad26.COV2.S COVID-19 vaccine or a placebo. The V and J genes are TRBV5-1 and TRBJ2-2; no reliable D call. Sequences were derived from peripheral blood, sampled in a trial of Ad26.COV2.S vaccine versus placebo. The CDR3 coding sequence is TGCGCCAGCAGCTTGGAAGGGTTCACCGGGGAGCTGTTTTTT. This codes for CASSLEGFTGELFF.